This T cell receptor (beta chain) was recorded in a study of CD8+ T cells in alopecia areata (dated 2018 in TCRdb). Describing the broader study: Treated patients were enrolled in an open-label pilot trial of oral tofacitinib, 5 to 10 mg twice daily, for moderate-to-severe alopecia areata. Tofacitinib was given for 6 to 18 months, followed by 6 months of follow-up off drug to assess delayed response and recurrence. High-throughput TCRbeta sequencing was used to examine T cell clonal expansion in alopecia areata in both the C3H/HeJ mouse model and human patients. On the human side, TCRbeta sequencing was run on scalp tissue and on sorted CD4+ and CD8+ peripheral blood T cells from healthy controls and from alopecia areata patients with either patchy or totalis/universalis disease. Patients on tofacitinib were biopsied at baseline and after 4 and 24 weeks of treatment, and several of the patients also had a later scalp biopsy. Scalp clonality was compared among normal scalp (n=4), patchy alopecia areata scalp (n=8), and alopecia totalis/universalis scalp (n=8). RNA was obtained with the PAXgene miRNA kit for fixed scalp, the miRNeasy kit for PBMCs, and the RNeasy kit for mouse skin. Amplification of TCRbeta CDR3 regions was done by immunoSEQ multiplex PCR using 35 Vbeta forward primers and 13 Jbeta reverse primers.

General findings and caveats noted by the study authors: TCR sequences shared between patients were less clear than in mice, possibly partly because of HLA diversity in the patient population. Unlike mouse skin, where gammadelta T cells dominate, normal human skin contains resident alphabeta T cells that get sequenced too, which complicates analysis of the scalp TCR repertoire. Compared with normal scalp, lesional scalp, particularly in alopecia totalis/universalis, had higher clonality and more expanded CD8+ clones, which suggests antigenic drive.

The CDR3 runs 16 residues from the cysteine to the phenylalanine. Of all the DNA, just the CDR3 is kept, 48 bases in frame from base 1. V is pared back by 4 bases and J by 6 bases, with 20 bases lying between the germline termini. According to the germline V gene, CDR1 reads SGHDT and CDR2 reads YYEEEE. Library preparation used the immunoSEQ multiplex PCR assay. RNA was extracted from all samples and reverse transcribed into cDNA, which served as template for TCR sequencing. First-strand cDNA was synthesized using SuperScript III with a 2:1 mix of oligo-dT and random hexamers. A synthetic immune receptor repertoire was used to assess amplification bias, and residual bias was removed computationally. In the paper's pipeline: Raw reads were preprocessed to remove errors, and CDR3 was defined by IMGT conventions from the conserved cysteine to phenylalanine. Clonality was calculated as 1 minus Shannon entropy normalized by log2 of the number of productive unique TCRs. CD4 or CD8 identity of scalp clones was inferred by cross-referencing scalp TCRbeta sequences with sorted blood CD4 and CD8 repertoires. TCRdb took over this immuneACCESS table, retaining in-frame rearrangements with V and J assigned. Such tables are incomplete; in checked studies, under half of the missing clones stem from an unresolved V gene, and the remainder is unexplained. V, J and clone size were drawn from that table, and D and trimming were deduced from the DNA. A total of some 180,000 clones appear in this sample, roughly 65% of them only once. Over 1.5% of the sample lies in the top ten.

Worth noting for this clone: Its recognized antigen is unknown. Qualities for individual bases were not recorded, and no much larger clone is one base off.

The time point label for this specimen denotes: baseline before oral tofacitinib. Peripheral blood and lesional scalp punch biopsies were obtained from patients with alopecia areata. After PBMCs were isolated by density centrifugation and stained for CD3, CD4 and CD8, a FACSAria was used to sort CD4+ and CD8+ T cells. Recombination joined TRBV5-6 with TRBJ2-1, with the D gene not clear enough to name. Sample: CD4+ T cells sorted from blood, taken at week 0. The receptor's source is a human donor with alopecia areata. The DNA sequence is given as TGTGCCAGCAGCCTGGGCCGCCAATCGTGGGGCAATGAGCAGTTCTTC. This gives the protein CASSLGRQSWGNEQFF.